This passage covers 30 T cell receptor beta chains from one sample sequenced in a study of blood T cells in healthy people across ages. Through a sample-barcoded 5' primer and a J-beta primer mix, a second PCR was run for roughly 7 to 11 cycles. TCRdb ran MiXCR on the 5' RACE reads and lists one entry per CDR3 protein. Among about 970,000 distinct CDR3 sequences listed, roughly half were seen once. The sample comprised blood. Receptors were obtained from a woman aged 60-75 years in good health.

This clonotype was seen only once. This chain joins TRBV20-1 and TRBJ2-1, with TRBD2 matching over 8 bases. This CDR3 has 17 amino acids. The V and J ends lost 1 base and 0 bases, in that order; junction bases with no gene match: 8. Germline V lookup: CDR1 DFQATT, CDR2 SNEGSKA (reference sequence). Here the CDR3 reads CSARAVLAGTSYNEQFF. CDR3 DNA sequence: TGCAGTGCTAGAGCCGTTTTAGCGGGAACCTCCTACAATGAGCAGTTCTTC.

This clonotype was seen only a few times. The V gene is TRBV6-1, the J gene TRBJ2-3; 10 bases line up with TRBD1. From germline, CDR1 is MNHNS and CDR2 SASEGT. The CDR3 contains 15 residues. The junction had 3 bases not matched to a gene; V was cut back by 4 bases and J by 2 bases. The CDR3 DNA reads TGTGCCAGCAGTGCCGGGACAGGGGTCACAGATACGCAGTATTTT. Translation: CASSAGTGVTDTQYF.

The rearrangement joins TRBV28 to TRBJ2-1; a weak D match, TRBD2 (5 bases). This CDR3 is built from 16 residues. The V end was cut by 2 bases, the J end by 4 bases, with 15 bases between. Germline CDR1 is MDHEN and CDR2 is SYDVKM. CDR3 in DNA: TGTGCCAGCAGTTTACGGGATTACGGCGTTTACAATGAGCAGTTCTTC. It encodes CASSLRDYGVYNEQFF.

The V call is TRBV11-1, the J call TRBJ2-1; D is possibly TRBD2 (5 bases). V was trimmed by 6 bases and J by 12 bases, leaving 15 bases between them. Germline CDR1 SGHAT, CDR2 FQDESV (reference sequence). The CDR3 extends over 12 amino acids. Here the CDR3 reads CASSQIERGQFF. CDR3 DNA sequence: TGTGCCAGCAGTCAAATCGAACGGGGGCAGTTCTTC.

The chain employs TRBV27 and TRBJ2-7, with 11 positions matching TRBD2. V lost 2 bases and J lost 4; bases outside the gene matches: 16. The CDR3 runs 19 residues. CDR1 is MNHEY and CDR2 is SMNVEV in the germline V gene (reference sequence). CDR3 in amino acids: CASSLVTSGNNPLGYEQYF. The CDR3 coding sequence is TGTGCCAGCAGTTTAGTGACTAGCGGGAATAACCCCCTCGGTTACGAGCAGTACTTC.

The chain recombines TRBV28 with TRBJ2-3; no reliable D call. Germline V gene data show CDR1 as MDHEN and CDR2 as SYDVKM. Trimming cost V 3 bases and J 2 bases, with 9 bases left between them. The CDR3 is 14 amino acids. The CDR3 sequence: CASSLELITDTQYF. For the CDR3, the DNA is TGTGCCAGCAGTTTGGAACTAATCACAGATACGCAGTATTTT. Variable domain in full (rest from reference TRBV28 and TRBJ2-3): DVKVTQSSRYLVKRTGEKVFLECVQDMDHENMFWYRQDPGLGLRLIYFSYDVKMKEKGDIPEGYSVSREKKERFSLILESASTNQTSMYLCASSLELITDTQYFGPGTRLTVL.

The count of this clonotype is one. The genes are TRBV15 and TRBJ2-3, with D possibly being TRBD1 or TRBD2 (5 bases each). The CDR3 runs to 13 residues. V was shortened by 0 bases and J by 12 bases, with 13 bases between the two germline ends. Germline V gene lookup returns CDR1 LNHNV and CDR2 YYDKDF (reference sequence). The CDR3 sequence is CATSRDPGTGQYF. Here the CDR3 DNA reads TGTGCCACCAGCAGAGACCCCGGGACCGGACAGTATTTT.

The V and J genes are TRBV6-2 or TRBV6-3 and TRBJ2-3, with D hard to call. The CDR3 consists of 15 residues. Trimming took 4 bases from V and 2 from J, leaving 13 bases between them. Germline V gene data show CDR1 as MNHEY and CDR2 as SVGEGT. CDR3 residues: CASSLTRSPTDTQYF. CDR3 sequence (DNA): TGTGCCAGCAGTTTGACTCGGTCCCCCACAGATACGCAGTATTTT.

The chain couples TRBV6-1 to TRBJ2-4, with D tentatively TRBD2 (5 bases). Germline assignment: CDR1 MNHNS and CDR2 SASEGT. V was trimmed by 10 bases and J by 7 bases, leaving 11 bases between them. This CDR3 comprises 11 residues. In DNA form, the CDR3 reads TGTGCCACAGAACGGAGGAACATTCAGTACTTC. Its protein is CATERRNIQYF.

The chain has TRBV4-1 and TRBJ2-7; D perhaps matches TRBD1 (5 bases). The CDR3 sequence is 15 residues long. Trimming removed 0 bases from V and 3 bases from J, with 12 bases in between. Germline CDR1 reads MGHRA; CDR2 reads YSYEKL. The CDR3 region is CASSQDGARYYEQYF. CDR3 DNA sequence: TGCGCCAGCAGCCAAGATGGGGCCAGGTACTACGAGCAGTACTTC.

The rearrangement links TRBV4-3 to TRBJ2-3; D possibly corresponds to TRBD2 (5 bases). The V end lost 3 bases, the J end lost 6 bases, and 13 bases lay between the germline ends. The CDR3 consists of 14 residues. Germline V gives CDR1 LGHNA, CDR2 YSLEER. CDR3 DNA sequence: TGCGCCAGCAGCCACCTCGGCGGCGGGGATACGCAGTATTTT. This encodes CASSHLGGGDTQYF.

This clonotype was counted between two and nine times. The chain uses TRBV10-3 and TRBJ2-3, with D possibly being TRBD2 (5 bases). CDR1 is ENHRY, CDR2 SYGVKD, per germline. This CDR3 is 14 amino acids long. V lost 4 bases and J lost 2, with 10 bases in between. CDR3 sequence: CAISALASTDTQYF. The CDR3 coding sequence is TGTGCCATCAGTGCTCTAGCCTCCACAGATACGCAGTATTTT.

The J gene is TRBJ2-7, the V gene TRBV28, with 7 bases that match TRBD1. The germline CDR1 and CDR2 sequences are MDHEN and SYDVKM. CDR3 length equals 15 residues. The J segment lost 3 bases and the V segment lost 5 bases, leaving 10 bases of the junction unmatched. The DNA for the CDR3 is TGTGCCAGCAGTCTCAGGGACAGACAAAACTACGAGCAGTACTTC. Its protein is CASSLRDRQNYEQYF.

The chain has TRBV10-1 and TRBJ1-2; weak D call: TRBD1 (5 bases). The germline V and J ends were trimmed by 6 bases and 8 bases, with 13 bases remaining between them. The germline V gene has CDR1 WNHNN and CDR2 SYGVQD (reference sequence). This CDR3 has 12 residues. The CDR3 sequence is CASSPGGGGYTF. CDR3 nucleotide sequence: TGCGCCAGCAGCCCCGGGGGAGGAGGCTACACCTTC.

This clonotype was counted once. This chain connects TRBV28 to TRBJ2-3, with 7 bases identical to TRBD2. Per germline, CDR1 MDHEN and CDR2 SYDVKM. The CDR3 length is 15 residues. J gave up 6 bases and V 8 bases, and 14 bases lay outside the gene matches. CDR3 in DNA: TGTGCCAGCGGACGGGGCGGGAGTGGGACGGATACGCAGTATTTT. This gives the protein CASGRGGSGTDTQYF.

The chain uses TRBV2 and TRBJ2-5; 10 bases align to TRBD2. The V and J ends lost 9 bases and 2 bases, in that order; junction bases with no gene match: 3. CDR3 size: 13 residues. Per the germline V gene, CDR1 is SNHLY and CDR2 is FYNNEI. The CDR3 bases are TGTGCCAGTCATAGCGGGAGGCAAGAGACCCAGTACTTC. Its protein product is CASHSGRQETQYF. Based on the CDR3 plus reference TRBV2 and TRBJ2-5, the full variable domain is EPEVTQTPSHQVTQMGQEVILRCVPISNHLYFYWYRQILGQKVEFLVSFYNNEISEKSEIFDDQFSVERPDGSNFTLKIRSTKLEDSAMYFCASHSGRQETQYFGPGTRLLVL.

The chain uses TRBV2 and TRBJ1-4; D might be TRBD1 (5 bases). The CDR3 runs 15 residues. Germline V gene sequence: CDR1 SNHLY, CDR2 FYNNEI. V was cut by 6 bases and J by 0 bases, with 11 bases left in between. CDR3 bases: TGTGCCAGCAGCAGGGAATTTGCAACTAATGAAAAACTGTTTTTT. Amino acid sequence: CASSREFATNEKLFF.

This clonotype was counted only a few times. J is TRBJ1-1 and V is TRBV27; D might be TRBD1 (5 bases). Trimming shortened V by 6 bases and J by 2 bases, and 13 bases separated the two germline ends. CDR1 MNHEY and CDR2 SMNVEV come from the germline V gene (reference sequence). This CDR3 is 14 amino acids long. CDR3 DNA: TGTGCCAGCAGACCCTTGGGGGTAAACACTGAAGCTTTCTTT. As protein: CASRPLGVNTEAFF.

The chain employs TRBV4-1 and TRBJ1-4; D remains ambiguous. Trimming shortened V by 4 bases and J by 6 bases, and 24 bases separated the two germline ends. Germline lookup yields CDR1 MGHRA and CDR2 YSYEKL. The CDR3 totals 18 residues. The CDR3 loop reads CASSPTGGSGRMDEKLFF. CDR3 bases: TGCGCCAGCAGCCCAACTGGCGGGTCCGGTCGCATGGATGAAAAACTGTTTTTT.

About this clonotype itself: A junction end diverges from the germline sequence, so it may reflect a read error. This chain connects TRBV24-1 to TRBJ2-7, with D possibly being TRBD2 (5 bases). The closer fit of TRBJ2-5 to the DNA end suggests the J call may be wrong. The CDR3 consists of 15 residues. The germline V gene has CDR1 KGHDR and CDR2 SFDVKD. CDR3 in amino acids: CAISDFGGPQETQYF. CDR3 coding DNA: TGTGCCATCAGTGATTTCGGAGGACCGCAAGAGACCCAGTACTTC.

The rearrangement links TRBV4-1 to TRBJ1-6, with a weak D call TRBD1 (5 bases). V lost 1 base and J lost 16, with 14 bases in between. Germline V lookup: CDR1 MGHRA, CDR2 YSYEKL. The CDR3 has 13 amino acids. CDR3 in amino acids: CASSQVGRGELHF. The CDR3 nucleotides are TGCGCCAGCAGCCAAGTGGGTAGAGGGGAACTCCACTTT.

This clonotype was seen only a few times. This chain joins TRBV11-2 and TRBJ1-1, with D hard to call. V shed 6 bases and J shed 3 bases, with 11 bases lying between them. Germline lookup yields CDR1 SGHAT and CDR2 FQNNGV. The CDR3 sequence is 13 residues long. The CDR3 protein is CASSPIWDTEAFF. The CDR3 nucleotides are TGTGCCAGCAGTCCTATCTGGGACACTGAAGCTTTCTTT.

This chain joins TRBV7-3 and TRBJ1-1, with 8 bases aligning to TRBD1. The V gene's germline CDR1 is SGHTA and CDR2 FQGTGA. This CDR3 has 19 amino acids. V dropped 1 base and J dropped 3; count of bases not matched to a gene: 16. The CDR3 region is CASSLKGRWTGSSDTEAFF. The DNA of the CDR3 is TGTGCCAGCAGCTTAAAGGGACGTTGGACAGGGAGTTCGGACACTGAAGCTTTCTTT.

V and J are TRBV12-3 or TRBV12-4 and TRBJ1-6; D is unclear. V gave up 6 bases and J gave up 7 bases, with 10 bases separating them. The CDR3 has 13 residues. CDR3 nucleotides: TGTGCCAGCAGGGATAAAGGGAATTCACCCCTCCACTTT. It is translated as CASRDKGNSPLHF.

This clonotype appeared many times. The chain recombines TRBV14 with TRBJ2-3, with D hard to call. Germline CDR1 and CDR2: SGHDN and FVKESK. With 3 bases removed from V and 2 bases from J, the gap between germline ends came to 0 bases. The CDR3 is made up of 11 amino acids. This chain's CDR3 is CASSHTDTQYF. CDR3 nucleotide sequence: TGTGCCAGCAGCCACACAGATACGCAGTATTTT. Together with reference TRBV14 and TRBJ2-3, the CDR3 gives the full variable domain: EAGVTQFPSHSVIEKGQTVTLRCDPISGHDNLYWYRRVMGKEIKFLLHFVKESKQDESGMPNNRFLAERTGGTYSTLKVQPAELEDSGVYFCASSHTDTQYFGPGTRLTVL.

The rearrangement joins TRBV4-1 to TRBJ2-1; 10 positions agree with TRBD2. This CDR3 spans 15 amino acids. CDR1 is MGHRA, CDR2 YSYEKL, per germline. V lost 1 base to trimming and J lost 8 bases; unmatched junction nucleotides: 5. DNA of the CDR3: TGCGCCAGCAGCCAAGTTGTAGCGGGAGGCCATGAGCAGTTCTTC. It is translated as CASSQVVAGGHEQFF.

On this clonotype itself: Just one base apart from a much larger clone, this may be a read error. This sequence joins TRBV7-2 and TRBJ2-6; D not certain. CDR1 and CDR2 (germline): SGHTA, FQGNSA. V was trimmed by 2 bases and J by 1 base, leaving 3 bases between them. The CDR3 has 14 amino acids. The CDR3 region has the DNA TGTGCCAGCAGCTTAAAGTCTGGGGCCAACGTCCTGACTTTC. Protein: CASSLKSGANVLTF.

Of note for this clonotype: A much larger clonotype is one base distant, so this may be a read error. The V call is TRBV29-1, the J call TRBJ2-3; D not certain. Germline CDR1 is SQVTM and CDR2 is ANQGSEA. The CDR3 has 13 residues. The DNA for the CDR3 is TGCAGCGTTGTACGGCCAGGCACAGATGCGCAGTATTTT. Translating it yields CSVVRPGTDAQYF.

J is TRBJ2-5 and V is TRBV12-3 or TRBV12-4; D is undetermined. The V end lost 3 bases, the J end lost 6 bases, and 5 bases lay between the germline ends. There are 11 residues in the CDR3. In DNA form, the CDR3 reads TGTGCCAGCAGTTTTGCTCAGACCCAGTACTTC. This sequence encodes CASSFAQTQYF.

The chain is built from TRBV2 and TRBJ2-7; perhaps TRBD2 as D (7 bases). The V gene lost 6 bases and the J gene lost 4 bases, with 19 bases spanning the gap. The CDR3 length is 15 residues. The germline gives CDR1 SNHLY, CDR2 FYNNEI. The CDR3 sequence: CASRGGGRFYYEQYF. In DNA form, the CDR3 reads TGTGCCAGCAGAGGGGGGGGGCGCTTTTATTACGAGCAGTACTTC. The whole variable domain, filled in from reference TRBV2 and TRBJ2-7, reads EPEVTQTPSHQVTQMGQEVILRCVPISNHLYFYWYRQILGQKVEFLVSFYNNEISEKSEIFDDQFSVERPDGSNFTLKIRSTKLEDSAMYFCASRGGGRFYYEQYFGPGTRLTVT.